This T cell receptor (beta chain) was retrieved from a study of T cells in Graves' hyperthyroidism and ophthalmopathy. Study results and limitations: Clonotypes that were expanded in thyroid above 0.001 mostly appeared in blood too. The model forecast ophthalmopathy, anticipating it by a median approximately 6 months before onset.

The study excluded patients with uncontrolled infection, other autoimmune disease, pregnancy or lactation. Fresh peripheral blood, 9.5 to 10 ml of it, supplied the PBMCs. This clonotype appeared many times. Its antigen remains unknown. What was amplified from RNA transcripts were TCR beta CDR3 regions. Carried out on the TCR CDR3, a first-round RT-PCR used the HTBI primer set. Using its own MiXCR run on the multiplex PCR reads, TCRdb lists one record per CDR3 protein. Among around 580,000 distinct CDR3 sequences listed, over 15% were seen once. The CDR3 is made up of 16 amino acids. Germline CDR1 and CDR2: LGHNA and YSLEER. Trimming left V 1 base short and J 3 bases short, with 14 bases between.

The gene calls are TRBV4-3 and TRBJ2-3; D is perhaps TRBD2 (5 bases). The TCR comes from a woman between 18 and 29 years old with Graves' hyperthyroidism. The sample consisted of blood. The CDR3 nucleotides are TGCGCCAGCAGCCAAGTCCCTCCCGGAGGAACAGATACGCAGTATTTT. Its protein is CASSQVPPGGTDTQYF.